A selection of T cell receptor beta chains follows, all from one sample in a study of early T cells in non-severe SARS-CoV-2 infection. TCRdb redid the calling of the 5' RACE reads with MiXCR, one entry per CDR3 protein. The top ten hold roughly 3% of the sample, which has about 80,000 distinct CDR3 sequences, around 10% seen once. The source material was whole blood. The receptors originated from an adult who was a healthcare worker with PCR-confirmed SARS-CoV-2 infection or an uninfected control (not recorded which). Each CDR3 is given with its conserved first and last residue. The D gene is left open where the match is weak. Size values are once, few and many counts, or a class for expanded clones, and some rows have none.

cdr3_nt	cdr3_aa	v_call	j_call	d_call	clone_size
TGCGCCAGCAGCTTGAATGTCGAGCAGTACTTC	CASSLNVEQYF	TRBV5-1	TRBJ2-7	NA	few
TGCAGCGAAACGACTTACACAGATACGCAGTATTTT	CSETTYTDTQYF	TRBV29-1	TRBJ2-3	NA	NA
TGTGCCAGCAGACTTACTCCAGGAGCGGGAGCCTACAATGAGCAGTTCTTC	CASRLTPGAGAYNEQFF	TRBV6-5	TRBJ2-1	TRBD2	many
TGTGCAACGGGACTTCTCGGAAACATTCAGTACTTC	CATGLLGNIQYF	TRBV28	TRBJ2-4	NA	many
TGCAGCGCCCCCGGAGCTTTCTTT	CSAPGAFF	TRBV29-1	TRBJ1-1	NA	many
TGTGCCACCAGTGGGGGGACAGAGAAAGCTTTCTTT	CATSGGTEKAFF	TRBV24-1	TRBJ1-1	TRBD1	few
TGTGCCATCAGGGGCAGCCGGACGAACACTGAAGCTTTCTTT	CAIRGSRTNTEAFF	TRBV10-3	TRBJ1-1	NA	NA
TGTGCCAGCAGCTTAGATTTGGGGCTAGCCAAAAACATTCAGTACTTC	CASSLDLGLAKNIQYF	TRBV7-8	TRBJ2-4	NA	NA
TGCAGTGCTAGTGGGAGCGGGGCCTCCTACGAGCAGTACTTC	CSASGSGASYEQYF	TRBV20-1	TRBJ2-7	TRBD2	many
TGTGCCAGCAGCTTGTCTTTCACAGCCTCCATGAACACTGAAGCTTTCTTT	CASSLSFTASMNTEAFF	TRBV5-4	TRBJ1-1	NA	many
TGTGCCAGCAGTGAATCCCTCCCTGGACTAGCGGCTGAAAGCTCCTACGAGCAGTACTTC	CASSESLPGLAAESSYEQYF	TRBV25-1	TRBJ2-7	TRBD2	NA
TGTGCCAGTTCGGCGACGGGGTACGAGCAGTACTTC	CASSATGYEQYF	TRBV6-6	TRBJ2-7	NA	NA
TGTGCCAGCAGTGAAGAAGGTCTTCCCACGAACGAGCAGTACTTC	CASSEEGLPTNEQYF	TRBV25-1	TRBJ2-7	NA	NA
TGTGCCAGCAGCCCTAGCGGCCTAGCGGGAGCCTCGAACACCGGGGAGCTGTTTTTT	CASSPSGLAGASNTGELFF	TRBV7-8	TRBJ2-2	TRBD2	many
TGTGCCAGCAGTGACAGCGACCTTCCCATGAACACTGAAGCTTTCTTT	CASSDSDLPMNTEAFF	TRBV6-1	TRBJ1-1	NA	many
TGCAGTGCTAGAGAACTAGGACAGGCTGGGACCTACGAGCAGTACTTC	CSARELGQAGTYEQYF	TRBV20-1	TRBJ2-7	TRBD1	few
TGTGCCAGCAGCTTTAGAGAGGGATCCGAGCAGTACTTC	CASSFREGSEQYF	TRBV5-5	TRBJ2-7	NA	many